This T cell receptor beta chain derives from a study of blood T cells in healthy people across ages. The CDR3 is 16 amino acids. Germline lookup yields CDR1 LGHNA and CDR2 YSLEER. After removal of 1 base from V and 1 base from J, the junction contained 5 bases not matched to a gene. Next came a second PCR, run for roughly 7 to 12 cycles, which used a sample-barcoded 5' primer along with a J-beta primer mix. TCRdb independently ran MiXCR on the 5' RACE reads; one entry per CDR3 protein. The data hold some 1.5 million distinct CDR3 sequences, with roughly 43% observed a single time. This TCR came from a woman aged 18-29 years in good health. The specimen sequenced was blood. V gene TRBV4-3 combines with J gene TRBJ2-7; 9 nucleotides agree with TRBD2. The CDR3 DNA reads TGCGCCAGCAGCCAAGTTAGCGGGAGAGGGTCCTACGAGCAGTACTTC. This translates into CASSQVSGRGSYEQYF.